The 17 T cell receptor beta chains below come from one sample, sequenced in a study of control samples from healthy donors and cancer patients. Using immunoSEQ multiplex PCR, the repertoire was profiled, and TCRdb retains in-frame clones only, with some absent. There are roughly 130,000 clones in the sample; roughly 91% occur only once, and 1.5% to 2% lies in the top ten. Material for sequencing was PBMCs. These receptors originate from a man aged 50 or older with head and neck cancer.

This chain links TRBV10-3 with TRBJ1-1; D is unresolved. Germline V gene lookup returns CDR1 ENHRY and CDR2 SYGVKD. Trimming left V 3 bases short and J 4 bases short, with 18 bases between. The CDR3 is 16 residues long. The CDR3 nucleotides read TGTGCCATCAGTGACAGAGGAGCCTTAGGTCGCACTGAAGCTTTCTTT. It specifies CAISDRGALGRTEAFF.

The CDR3 sequence is CASSWRQGLVRSYEQYF. CDR3 in DNA: TGTGCCAGCAGCTGGAGACAGGGACTGGTCCGTTCCTACGAGCAGTACTTC. The chain combines TRBV11-2 with TRBJ2-7, with TRBD1 as a possible D gene (7 bases). V was pared by 4 bases and J by 1 base, with 20 bases between. The CDR3 loop spans 17 amino acids. CDR1 is SGHAT, CDR2 FQNNGV, per germline.

The V gene is TRBV6-6, the J gene TRBJ2-7; D is possibly TRBD1 (6 bases). This CDR3 has 15 amino acids. Trimming pared 6 bases from V and 3 bases from J, leaving 18 bases between. Per the germline V gene, CDR1 is MNHNY and CDR2 is SVGAGI (reference sequence). The CDR3 DNA is TGTGCCAGCAGGGCCCCAGGGGTTCAGGGCTACGAGCAGTACTTC. Translating it yields CASRAPGVQGYEQYF.

The genes are TRBV3-1 (or the pseudogene TRBV3-2) and TRBJ1-1, with unresolved D. V shed 1 base and J shed 11 bases, with 8 bases lying between them. CDR3 length: 11 amino acids. Germline CDR1 reads LGHDT; CDR2 reads YNNKEL (reference sequence). CDR3 coding DNA: TGTGCCAGCAGCCAAGGGCTGCGGGCTTTCTTT. Translation: CASSQGLRAFF.

V gene TRBV28 combines with J gene TRBJ1-3; 12 bases fit TRBD1. With 8 bases clipped from V and 5 bases from J, the junction kept 1 base outside the gene matches. The CDR3 is 13 residues long. Germline lookup yields CDR1 MDHEN and CDR2 SYDVKM. CDR3 amino acids: CASRDRGRNTIYF. The CDR3 DNA sequence: TGTGCCAGCCGGGACAGGGGGCGAAACACCATATATTTT. Based on the CDR3 plus reference TRBV28 and TRBJ1-3, the full variable domain is DVKVTQSSRYLVKRTGEKVFLECVQDMDHENMFWYRQDPGLGLRLIYFSYDVKMKEKGDIPEGYSVSREKKERFSLILESASTNQTSMYLCASRDRGRNTIYFGEGSWLTVV.

This clone was observed a single time. The chain has TRBV7-2 and TRBJ1-1; no clear D gene. The CDR3 covers 13 residues. V lost 4 bases, J lost 2 bases, and 8 bases lay in between. Germline V gives CDR1 SGHTA, CDR2 FQGNSA. CDR3 protein: CASSSTLNTEAFF. CDR3 in DNA: TGTGCCAGCAGCTCTACCTTAAACACTGAAGCTTTCTTT.

The chain links TRBV7-3 to TRBJ2-1, with a tentative D call TRBD2 (6 bases). The germline V gene encodes CDR1 SGHTA and CDR2 FQGTGA. V was trimmed by 3 bases and J by 4 bases, leaving 10 bases between them. The CDR3 is 14 amino acids. The CDR3 DNA reads as TGTGCCAGCAGCTTCGGAGGGCGGTACAATGAGCAGTTCTTC. It encodes CASSFGGRYNEQFF.

The chain uses TRBV15 and TRBJ1-6; perhaps TRBD1 as D (6 bases). Germline values: CDR1 LNHNV, CDR2 YYDKDF (reference sequence). This CDR3 has 17 residues. Trimming shortened V by 0 bases and J by 12 bases, and 21 bases separated the two germline ends. The CDR3 loop reads CATSRDRMRGSSIPLHF. Here the CDR3 DNA reads TGTGCCACCAGCAGAGATCGTATGAGGGGGTCATCTATACCCCTCCACTTT.

The J gene is TRBJ2-3, the V gene TRBV28; no definite D call. Trimming removed 6 bases at V and 1 base at J, with 20 bases between. CDR3 length equals 17 residues. Per the germline V gene, CDR1 is MDHEN and CDR2 is SYDVKM. CDR3 sequence reads: CASSPQPAAAGTDTQYF. The CDR3 DNA reads TGTGCCAGCAGCCCCCAGCCGGCGGCCGCTGGCACAGATACGCAGTATTTT.

This chain joins TRBV5-4 and TRBJ2-1; 8 bases align to TRBD2. The CDR3 length is 15 residues. The junction had 7 bases not matched to a gene; V was cut back by 2 bases and J by 6 bases. Per the germline V gene, CDR1 is SGHNT and CDR2 is YYREEE (reference sequence). CDR3 in DNA: TGTGCCAGCAGCTTCGGCGGGGGGTTAGGCAATGAGCAGTTCTTC. Amino acids: CASSFGGGLGNEQFF.

The chain joins TRBV4-3 to TRBJ1-2; TRBD1 matches 9 bases. This CDR3 contains 14 residues. Germline trimming cut 4 bases from V and 10 bases from J; bases unmatched to any gene: 10. CDR1 and CDR2 (germline): LGHNA, YSLEER. As DNA, the CDR3 is TGCGCCAGCAGCCCCTCAGGGACAGGGTACGACTACACCTTC. Its translation: CASSPSGTGYDYTF.

The chain combines TRBV6-2 or TRBV6-3 with TRBJ2-7; D is unclear. This CDR3 is built from 11 residues. The V end lost 4 bases, the J end lost 2 bases, and 3 bases lay between the germline ends. Germline values: CDR1 MNHEY, CDR2 SVGEGT. The CDR3 loop reads CASSSTYEQYF. The CDR3 DNA reads TGTGCCAGCAGTTCTACCTACGAGCAGTACTTC.

The chain links TRBV15 to TRBJ2-1, with TRBD1 matching over 7 bases. This CDR3 region has 16 residues. From germline, CDR1 is LNHNV and CDR2 YYDKDF (reference sequence). V gave up 5 bases and J gave up 1 base; unmatched junction bases: 8. The CDR3 DNA is TGTGCCACCAGCCGAGGCAGGGGGTTTTCCTACAATGAGCAGTTCTTC. Translation gives CATSRGRGFSYNEQFF.

The chain uses TRBV4-3 and TRBJ1-2, with 7 bases identical to TRBD1. Germline CDR1 reads LGHNA; CDR2 reads YSLEER. The CDR3 loop spans 14 amino acids. V dropped 4 bases and J dropped 0; count of bases not matched to a gene: 2. CDR3 loop: CASSPGQANYGYTF. The CDR3 coding sequence is TGCGCCAGCAGCCCCGGACAGGCTAACTATGGCTACACCTTC.

The genes are TRBV5-1 and TRBJ2-6, with D possibly being TRBD1 (6 bases). The length of the CDR3 is 16 residues. V was cut by 0 bases and J by 1 base, with 8 bases left in between. Looked up from germline, CDR1 is SGHRS and CDR2 is YFSETQ. The CDR3 nucleotides are TGCGCCAGCAGCTTGGCAGGGGTATCTGGGGCCAACGTCCTGACTTTC. Amino acid sequence: CASSLAGVSGANVLTF.

V is TRBV5-6 and J is TRBJ2-1; 8 nucleotides agree with TRBD1. CDR3 length equals 14 residues. The V segment lost 2 bases and the J segment 4 bases; nucleotides outside the gene matches: 2. Per germline, CDR1 SGHDT and CDR2 YYEEEE. The CDR3 nucleotides are TGTGCCAGCAGCTTCGGACAGGGATACAATGAGCAGTTCTTC. This sequence encodes CASSFGQGYNEQFF.

This chain uses TRBV9 with TRBJ2-1; 11 nucleotides align to TRBD2. The V and J ends lost 3 bases and 10 bases, in that order; junction bases with no gene match: 9. CDR1 and CDR2 (germline): SGDLS, YYNGEE. This CDR3 comprises 15 residues. The CDR3 loop reads CASSAYSGGAQEQFF. Written as DNA, the CDR3 is TGTGCCAGCAGCGCTTATAGCGGGGGGGCACAGGAGCAGTTCTTC.